These 8 T cell receptor beta chains were all obtained from the same sample, sequenced in a study of blood T cell repertoires in COVID-19. Profiling relied on immunoSEQ multiplex PCR, and the TCRdb table lists in-frame clones only, not all of them. The data contain about 150,000 clones, approximately 90% of them singletons. The sequenced sample was peripheral blood. Receptors were obtained from a human donor in a cohort sampled during active COVID-19.

The V and J genes are TRBV27 and TRBJ2-1, with a tentative D call TRBD1 (5 bases). The V gene's germline CDR1 is MNHEY and CDR2 SMNVEV (reference sequence). CDR3 length: 17 amino acids. Trimming removed 2 bases at V and 3 bases at J, with 17 bases between. CDR3 DNA sequence: TGTGCCAGCAGTTTACCAGACAGCGCCTTTGACTACAATGAGCAGTTCTTC. Its protein product is CASSLPDSAFDYNEQFF.

Of note for this clone: At one of its ends the junction is not consistent with the germline gene, which may arise from a read error. The rearrangement uses TRBV6-5 and TRBJ2-7, with D uncertain. This CDR3 is built from 13 residues. Germline CDR1 reads MNHEY; CDR2 reads SVGAGI. For the CDR3, the DNA is TGTGCCAGCAGTGACTCGAGCTCCTACGAGCAGTACTTC. Its protein is CASSDSSSYEQYF.

V usage is TRBV7-2 and J usage is TRBJ2-3, with TRBD2 matching 8 bases. The ends lost 6 bases at V and 4 bases at J; junction bases unmatched: 6. The germline V gene encodes CDR1 SGHTA and CDR2 FQGNSA. This CDR3 is built from 14 residues. The CDR3 nucleotides read TGTGCCAGCAGTTCCGGACTAGCTGCAGATACGCAGTATTTT. It yields the protein CASSSGLAADTQYF.

J is TRBJ2-7 and V is TRBV7-3; a weak D match, TRBD2 (6 bases). V was clipped by 1 base and J by 6 bases, with 10 bases between them. This CDR3 contains 13 residues. Per the germline V gene, CDR1 is SGHTA and CDR2 is FQGTGA. CDR3 loop: CASSLRRGLEQYF. As DNA, the CDR3 is TGTGCCAGCAGCTTAAGGAGGGGCCTCGAGCAGTACTTC.

V gene TRBV6-5 combines with J gene TRBJ1-1; no definite D call. There are 13 residues in the CDR3. V was cut by 6 bases and J by 4 bases, with 12 bases left in between. Germline CDR1 is MNHEY and CDR2 is SVGAGI. The chain's CDR3 is CASREVGSTEAFF. CDR3 bases: TGTGCCAGCAGGGAGGTGGGGAGCACTGAAGCTTTCTTT.

The chain recombines TRBV6-1 with TRBJ2-3, with TRBD2 matching over 10 bases. V lost 2 bases, J lost 4 bases, and 0 bases stayed unmatched. The CDR3 is 14 amino acids. Germline V gene sequence: CDR1 MNHNS, CDR2 SASEGT. CDR3 nucleotides: TGTGCCAGCAGTGAACTAGCGGGAGCAGATACGCAGTATTTT. Its protein is CASSELAGADTQYF.

The V gene is TRBV20-1, the J gene TRBJ2-7, with D tentatively TRBD1 (7 bases). V was shortened by 3 bases and J by 2 bases, with 14 bases between the two germline ends. CDR3 size: 14 residues. CDR1 DFQATT and CDR2 SNEGSKA come from the germline V gene (reference sequence). The CDR3 DNA is TGCAGTGCTAGTAGCGGACAGGTACCCTACGAGCAGTACTTC. Its translation is CSASSGQVPYEQYF.

This chain connects TRBV6-5 to TRBJ2-5; weak D call: TRBD2 (6 bases). Germline CDR1 is MNHEY and CDR2 is SVGAGI. The CDR3 consists of 16 residues. V was pared by 0 bases and J by 2 bases, with 13 bases between. CDR3 loop: CASSYSATRSQETQYF. The CDR3 DNA follows: TGTGCCAGCAGTTACTCCGCGACTAGGTCGCAAGAGACCCAGTACTTC.